Listed here are 24 T cell receptor beta chains from one sample, sequenced in a study of identifying expanded T cells in peripheral blood. TCRdb keeps only in-frame clones here, not all; method: immunoSEQ multiplex PCR. The sample includes about 58,000 clones, roughly nine tenths of them seen just once. The sample consisted of blood. These receptors were obtained from a person aged 18 to 75 in good health.

V gene TRBV7-2 combines with J gene TRBJ1-6, with D possibly matching TRBD1 (5 bases). The V gene's germline CDR1 is SGHTA and CDR2 FQGNSA. Trimming took 3 bases from V and 5 from J, leaving 17 bases between them. The CDR3 runs to 17 residues. CDR3 region: CASSLVGTSGNNSPLHF. Here the CDR3 DNA reads TGTGCCAGCAGCTTGGTCGGGACCTCTGGAAATAATTCACCCCTCCACTTT.

This clone occurred once. The V gene is TRBV28, the J gene TRBJ2-7; D perhaps matches TRBD1 (6 bases). The CDR3 runs to 14 residues. V lost 2 bases, J lost 3 bases, and 11 bases lay in between. The germline CDR1 and CDR2 sequences are MDHEN and SYDVKM. The CDR3 DNA follows: TGTGCCAGCAGTTTAGGGGGCTCTATCTACGAGCAGTACTTC. Its protein product is CASSLGGSIYEQYF.

This clone has only one observation. As DNA, the CDR3 is TGTGCCAGCAGCCAAGGAGGGGAAGCTTTCTTT. It specifies CASSQGGEAFF. The chain recombines TRBV4-2 with TRBJ1-1; D is undetermined. The germline CDR1 and CDR2 sequences are LGHNA and YNFKEQ. The CDR3 has 11 amino acids. The germline V and J ends were trimmed by 1 base and 8 bases, with 5 bases remaining between them.

V usage is TRBV10-3 and J usage is TRBJ2-1, with TRBD2 as a possible D gene (5 bases). V lost 10 bases, J lost 5 bases, and 18 bases lay in between. In germline, CDR1 is ENHRY, CDR2 SYGVKD. The CDR3 has 14 amino acids. Written as DNA, the CDR3 is TGTGCCACCAGATTCCGGGGAGAGAACAATGAGCAGTTCTTC. Translation: CATRFRGENNEQFF.

The V call is TRBV27, the J call TRBJ2-1, with 7 nucleotides matching TRBD1. This CDR3 contains 17 residues. Germline-derived CDR1 and CDR2 are MNHEY and SMNVEV (reference sequence). With 5 bases clipped from V and 0 bases from J, the junction kept 10 bases outside the gene matches. The CDR3 sequence is CASSPRRDRSSYNEQFF. CDR3 DNA sequence: TGTGCCAGCAGTCCGCGCCGGGACAGAAGCTCCTACAATGAGCAGTTCTTC.

The genes are TRBV5-1 and TRBJ2-3, with D possibly matching TRBD1 (5 bases). CDR3 size: 15 residues. V lost 0 bases to trimming and J lost 2 bases, with 10 bases between them. Germline V CDR1 and CDR2: SGHRS, YFSETQ. CDR3 bases: TGCGCCAGCAGCTTGGGGGGCTATTACACAGATACGCAGTATTTT. Its protein product is CASSLGGYYTDTQYF.

This chain connects TRBV19 to TRBJ1-5; the D gene is possibly TRBD1 (6 bases). V lost 6 bases, J lost 3 bases, and 12 bases lay in between. There are 14 residues in the CDR3. The V gene's germline CDR1 is LNHDA and CDR2 SQIVND (reference sequence). The CDR3 loop reads CASSLRDTNQPQHF. The CDR3 DNA sequence: TGTGCCAGTAGCCTAAGGGACACCAATCAGCCCCAGCATTTT.

The chain joins TRBV29-1 to TRBJ1-2, with D perhaps matching TRBD1 (5 bases). Trimming took 6 bases from V and 7 from J, leaving 15 bases between them. Germline-derived CDR1 and CDR2 are SQVTM and ANQGSEA. CDR3 length: 12 amino acids. The CDR3, as DNA: TGCAGCGTCCACGGGGCCGGTGGTGGCTACACCTTC. Its protein is CSVHGAGGGYTF.

The V and J genes are TRBV6-1 and TRBJ2-1; D not resolved. The V end was cut by 6 bases, the J end by 10 bases, with 19 bases between. This CDR3 region has 14 residues. Looked up from germline, CDR1 is MNHNS and CDR2 is SASEGT. The CDR3 loop reads CASRHNDDWGEQFF. The CDR3 bases are TGTGCCAGCAGACACAACGACGATTGGGGAGAGCAGTTCTTC.

The chain joins TRBV18 to TRBJ2-3; 7 nucleotides align to TRBD2. The CDR3 sequence is 17 residues long. V dropped 6 bases and J dropped 0; count of bases not matched to a gene: 12. Looked up from germline, CDR1 is KGHSH and CDR2 is LQKENI. The CDR3 region is CASSPRAGGGSTDTQYF. DNA of the CDR3: TGTGCCAGCTCCCCCCGCGCTGGGGGGGGGAGCACAGATACGCAGTATTTT.

The chain couples TRBV29-1 to TRBJ2-7; D possibly corresponds to TRBD1 (5 bases). This CDR3 comprises 10 residues. V was trimmed by 8 bases and J by 7 bases, leaving 12 bases between them. Looked up from germline, CDR1 is SQVTM and CDR2 is ANQGSEA. The CDR3 reads CSSFSGEQYF. Here the CDR3 DNA reads TGCAGCTCCTTCTCAGGGGAGCAGTACTTC.

This chain joins TRBV2 and TRBJ2-3; 7 bases map to TRBD2. The CDR3 runs to 15 residues. V lost 3 bases, J lost 2 bases, and 5 bases stayed unmatched. Germline V gene data show CDR1 as SNHLY and CDR2 as FYNNEI. The CDR3 reads CASSEASGYTDTQYF. As DNA, the CDR3 is TGTGCCAGCAGTGAGGCTAGCGGATACACAGATACGCAGTATTTT.

The CDR3 is CASSLGGSEAFF. CDR3 bases: TGTGCCAGCAGCTTAGGGGGCAGTGAAGCTTTCTTT. V is TRBV7-9 and J is TRBJ1-1; D is possibly TRBD1 (5 bases). This CDR3 is 12 amino acids long. Trimming left V 1 base short and J 7 bases short, with 7 bases between. Germline CDR1 is SEHNR and CDR2 is FQNEAQ (reference sequence).

The chain is built from TRBV7-2 and TRBJ2-7; the D gene is possibly TRBD1 (6 bases). The CDR3 loop spans 13 amino acids. Trimming left V 6 bases short and J 4 bases short, with 13 bases between. CDR1 and CDR2 (germline): SGHTA, FQGNSA. The CDR3 spells CASRQGFGYEQYF. CDR3 sequence (DNA): TGTGCCAGCAGACAGGGTTTTGGGTACGAGCAGTACTTC. The full variable domain, its missing parts supplied by reference TRBV7-2 and TRBJ2-7, is GAGVSQSPSNKVTEKGKDVELRCDPISGHTALYWYRQSLGQGLEFLIYFQGNSAPDKSGLPSDRFSAERTGGSVSTLTIQRTQQEDSAVYLCASRQGFGYEQYFGPGTRLTVT.

The chain couples TRBV2 to TRBJ2-5; perhaps TRBD2 as D (6 bases). This CDR3 is 15 amino acids long. CDR1 and CDR2 from the germline V gene are SNHLY and FYNNEI. V was pared by 6 bases and J by 5 bases, with 19 bases between. The CDR3 nucleotides are TGTGCCAGCAGGAGGGGCGGGAATGTTCGCGAGACCCAGTACTTC. Its translation: CASRRGGNVRETQYF.

This clone was counted between two and nine times. The chain employs TRBV29-1 and TRBJ1-2; D possibly corresponds to TRBD1 (5 bases). This CDR3 region has 11 residues. Germline assignment: CDR1 SQVTM and CDR2 ANQGSEA. With 6 bases removed from V and 6 bases from J, the gap between germline ends came to 11 bases. CDR3 sequence: CSVRKDNGYTF. CDR3 DNA: TGCAGCGTCCGAAAGGACAATGGCTACACCTTC.

This clone was seen only a few times. The chain uses TRBV10-3 and TRBJ1-4; possibly TRBD1 for D (5 bases). CDR1 is ENHRY and CDR2 is SYGVKD in the germline V gene. There are 14 residues in the CDR3. With 10 bases removed from V and 5 bases from J, the gap between germline ends came to 17 bases. The DNA of the CDR3 is TGTGCCACGAGGAGGGACGGGGGAAATGAAAAACTGTTTTTT. It codes for CATRRDGGNEKLFF.

The chain has TRBV7-6 and TRBJ2-7; 10 bases match TRBD2. The CDR3 has 14 residues. CDR1 and CDR2 from the germline V gene are SGHVS and FNYEAQ. V shed 7 bases, J shed 6 bases, and the junction held 9 bases outside the gene matches. The CDR3 DNA sequence: TGTGCCAGCACCCTTAGCGGGAGGACCGCCGAGCAGTACTTC. It specifies CASTLSGRTAEQYF.

This chain's CDR3 is CASSLWRNSQETQYF. The CDR3 bases are TGTGCCAGCAGTTTATGGCGGAACTCCCAAGAGACCCAGTACTTC. This rearrangement joins TRBV27 to TRBJ2-5; D is unresolved. V lost 1 base to trimming and J lost 1 base, with 10 bases between them. The V gene's germline CDR1 is MNHEY and CDR2 SMNVEV (reference sequence). The CDR3 runs 15 residues.

The chain has TRBV30 and TRBJ2-7, with D perhaps being TRBD1 or TRBD2 (5 bases each). Trimming took 5 bases from V and 0 from J, leaving 14 bases between them. Germline V gene data show CDR1 as GTSNPN and CDR2 as SVGIG (reference sequence). CDR3 length equals 14 residues. As DNA, the CDR3 is TGTGCCTGGGCAGGGAAGGGGAGCTCCTACGAGCAGTACTTC. Translated, it gives CAWAGKGSSYEQYF.

This clone has a count of ten or more. This sequence joins TRBV5-1 and TRBJ2-1; 9 bases agree with TRBD2. The V and J ends lost 5 bases and 5 bases, in that order; junction bases with no gene match: 5. The CDR3 consists of 14 residues. CDR1 SGHRS and CDR2 YFSETQ come from the germline V gene. CDR3 sequence: CASSRLAVNNEQFF. The DNA for the CDR3 is TGCGCCAGCAGTAGACTAGCGGTAAACAATGAGCAGTTCTTC.

This clone was seen once. The chain couples TRBV6-1 to TRBJ1-5, with D hard to call. The CDR3 has 17 amino acids. In germline, CDR1 is MNHNS, CDR2 SASEGT. Trimming removed 2 bases at V and 0 bases at J, with 14 bases between. CDR3 coding DNA: TGTGCCAGCAGTGAATGGCCGGGGTGGAATAGCAATCAGCCCCAGCATTTT. As protein: CASSEWPGWNSNQPQHF.

The V call is TRBV19, the J call TRBJ2-2; D is perhaps TRBD1 or TRBD2 (5 bases each). The CDR3 is made up of 14 amino acids. The germline gives CDR1 LNHDA, CDR2 SQIVND (reference sequence). V shed 6 bases and J shed 2 bases, with 10 bases lying between them. Written as DNA, the CDR3 is TGTGCCAGTAGGACGGGGCTAAACACCGGGGAGCTGTTTTTT. Amino acid sequence: CASRTGLNTGELFF.

The chain couples TRBV23-1 to TRBJ1-2, with D unresolved. Being an ORF, TRBV23-1 has a function that is uncertain. The CDR3 consists of 15 residues. Trimming pared 3 bases from V and 4 bases from J, leaving 15 bases between. The CDR3 is CASSHYRELLYGYTF. CDR3 DNA: TGCGCCAGCAGTCATTATCGGGAGTTACTCTATGGCTACACCTTC.